This T cell receptor (beta chain) is from a study of T cell responses to AZD1222 COVID-19 vaccine. Sequenced by immunoSEQ multiplex PCR; TCRdb stores in-frame clones only, minus some. The table includes about 150,000 clones, around four fifths detected once. Trimming removed 6 bases from V and 0 bases from J; junction bases left unmatched: 2. In germline, CDR1 is KGHSH, CDR2 LQKENI. The CDR3 is 14 residues long. Material: peripheral blood, obtained on day 0 of AZD1222 vaccination. The receptor was derived from an adult in good health. V usage is TRBV18 and J usage is TRBJ1-2, with 9 bases lining up with TRBD1. This chain's CDR3 is CASSGTGPNYGYTF. The CDR3 DNA reads TGTGCCAGCTCGGGGACAGGGCCTAACTATGGCTACACCTTC.